This T cell receptor beta chain was sequenced for a study of cytomegalovirus exposure and HLA in healthy donors. Findings of the study overall: A previous analysis found most TCR beta V segments productive roughly 90% or roughly 30% of the time.

This PCR relied on a set of 60 Vbeta primers and 13 Jbeta primers. Clones were read by immunoSEQ multiplex PCR, and TCRdb kept only the in-frame ones, dropping some. Among around 170,000 clones listed, approximately 80% were seen once. This clone was picked up one time. Its matching antigen is unknown. Input material: PBMCs. This receptor was identified in a woman aged 50 to 60 in good health and CMV-seropositive.

CDR3 DNA: TGTGCCTGGAGAGGGGACAGGACACAAGAGACCCAGTACTTC. Its translation: CAWRGDRTQETQYF. The rearrangement uses TRBV30 and TRBJ2-5, with 8 positions matching TRBD1. The CDR3 has 14 amino acids. The germline CDR1 and CDR2 sequences are GTSNPN and SVGIG (reference sequence). V shed 3 bases and J 2 bases; nucleotides not matched to a gene: 5. Variable domain in full (rest from reference TRBV30 and TRBJ2-5): SQTIHQWPATLVQPVGSPLSLECTVEGTSNPNLYWYRQAAGRGLQLLFYSVGIGQISSEVPQNLSASRPQDRQFILSSKKLLLSDSGFYLCAWRGDRTQETQYFGPGTRLLVL.